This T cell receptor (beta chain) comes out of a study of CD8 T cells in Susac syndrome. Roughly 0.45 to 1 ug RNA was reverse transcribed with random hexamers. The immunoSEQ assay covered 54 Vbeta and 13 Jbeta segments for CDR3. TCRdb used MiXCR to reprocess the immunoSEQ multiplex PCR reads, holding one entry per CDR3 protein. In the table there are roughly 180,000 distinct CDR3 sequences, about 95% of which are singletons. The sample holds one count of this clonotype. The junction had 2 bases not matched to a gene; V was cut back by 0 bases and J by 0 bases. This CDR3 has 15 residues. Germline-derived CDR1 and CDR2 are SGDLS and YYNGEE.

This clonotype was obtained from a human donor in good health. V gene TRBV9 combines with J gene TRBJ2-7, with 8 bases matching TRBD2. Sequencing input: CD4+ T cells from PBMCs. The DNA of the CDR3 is TGTGCCAGCAGCGTAGCGGGAGGGAGCTCCTACGAGCAGTACTTC. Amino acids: CASSVAGGSSYEQYF.